Below, 25 T cell receptor beta chains from the same sample are listed, as sequenced in a study of T cells in Graves' hyperthyroidism and ophthalmopathy. Amplified regions were TCR beta CDR3 sequences from RNA transcripts. An initial round of RT-PCR targeting the TCR CDR3 relied on the HTBI primer set. TCRdb reprocessed the multiplex PCR reads via MiXCR and lists one record per CDR3 protein. The top ten clones hold 10% of a sample with hundreds of thousands of distinct CDR3 sequences, 11% to 15% of them seen once. The sequenced sample consisted of blood. The source is a woman aged 18-29 years with Graves' hyperthyroidism.

The table lists this clonotype with a few counts. The chain joins TRBV5-1 to TRBJ1-1; possibly TRBD1 for D (6 bases). V lost 0 bases and J lost 2, with 14 bases in between. The CDR3 contains 16 residues. Germline V CDR1 and CDR2: SGHRS, YFSETQ. The DNA for the CDR3 is TGCGCCAGCAGCTTGGTAGTGGGGGCGCTTAACACTGAAGCTTTCTTT. Amino acids: CASSLVVGALNTEAFF.

This clonotype was picked up many times. V and J are TRBV6-6 and TRBJ2-7; perhaps TRBD2 as D (6 bases). V was shortened by 2 bases and J by 2 bases, with 10 bases between the two germline ends. The CDR3 consists of 14 residues. Germline V gene sequence: CDR1 MNHNY, CDR2 SVGAGI (reference sequence). CDR3 coding DNA: TGTGCCAGCAGTTACGTCGGGGGAGCCTACGAGCAGTACTTC. Translating gives CASSYVGGAYEQYF.

This clonotype was seen many times. The gene calls are TRBV4-1 and TRBJ2-3; D is undetermined. The CDR3 runs to 14 residues. Germline V lookup: CDR1 MGHRA, CDR2 YSYEKL. Between the trimmed V and J ends, which lost 4 bases and 4 bases, there was a span of 12 bases. The DNA for the CDR3 is TGCGCCAGCAGCCCTCAAGAAGAGGCAGATACGCAGTATTTT. Translation: CASSPQEEADTQYF.

There are many counts of this clonotype. The V and J genes are TRBV29-1 and TRBJ1-1; D uncertain. CDR3 length: 15 residues. Germline loops: CDR1 SQVTM, CDR2 ANQGSEA. The V and J ends lost 1 base and 0 bases respectively, with 12 bases between them. The CDR3: CSVEGVGPMNTEAFF. The DNA of the CDR3 is TGCAGCGTTGAAGGGGTAGGGCCGATGAACACTGAAGCTTTCTTT.

This chain joins TRBV14 and TRBJ1-1, with D tentatively TRBD1 (5 bases). Germline values: CDR1 SGHDN, CDR2 FVKESK. V gave up 2 bases and J gave up 5 bases, with 27 bases separating them. The CDR3 covers 19 residues. The CDR3 region is CASSQSSLRRGIKRTEAFF. CDR3 nucleotides: TGTGCCAGCAGCCAATCCTCCTTGCGGAGGGGCATTAAGAGGACTGAAGCTTTCTTT.

The sample holds many counts of this clonotype. V gene TRBV7-2 combines with J gene TRBJ2-7; D is unresolved. Per germline, CDR1 SGHTA and CDR2 FQGNSA. This CDR3 is built from 14 residues. Trimming took 0 bases from V and 5 from J, leaving 11 bases between them. The CDR3 is CASSLAGLSHEQYF. CDR3 coding DNA: TGTGCCAGCAGCTTAGCAGGTTTGTCCCACGAGCAGTACTTC.

There are a few counts of this clonotype. V gene TRBV9 combines with J gene TRBJ2-1; D is unresolved. V was pared by 3 bases and J by 7 bases, with 14 bases between. This CDR3 is 14 amino acids long. Per the germline V gene, CDR1 is SGDLS and CDR2 is YYNGEE. The CDR3: CASSAYRLGNEQFF. The CDR3, as DNA: TGTGCCAGCAGCGCTTACCGACTGGGGAATGAGCAGTTCTTC.

This chain links TRBV20-1 with TRBJ2-3; 7 bases map to TRBD2. Unmatched junction bases numbered 9, after V lost 8 bases and J lost 4 bases. In germline, CDR1 is DFQATT, CDR2 SNEGSKA (reference sequence). This CDR3 is built from 13 residues. The CDR3 DNA is TGCAGTCCGGAGGCGGGAGAGGCAGATACGCAGTATTTT. Translation gives CSPEAGEADTQYF.

This clonotype was picked up many times. The chain recombines TRBV29-1 with TRBJ2-3; D may be TRBD2 (6 bases). This CDR3 has 14 amino acids. CDR1 is SQVTM, CDR2 ANQGSEA, per germline. V lost 7 bases to trimming and J lost 2 bases, with 16 bases between them. CDR3 protein: CSAVSGLITDTQYF. The CDR3 DNA reads TGCAGCGCTGTCTCGGGACTGATCACAGATACGCAGTATTTT.

This clonotype has ten or more counts. The V gene is TRBV28, the J gene TRBJ2-5, with a weak D call TRBD1 (5 bases). Germline CDR1 reads MDHEN; CDR2 reads SYDVKM. V lost 3 bases to trimming and J lost 8 bases, with 16 bases between them. This CDR3 has 14 residues. Written as DNA, the CDR3 is TGTGCCAGCAGTTTCCTTGGGCAGGGTTACACCCAGTACTTC. It is translated as CASSFLGQGYTQYF.

This chain joins TRBV25-1 and TRBJ2-3; D is perhaps TRBD1 (6 bases). Germline V lookup: CDR1 MGHDK, CDR2 SYGVNS. CDR3 size: 15 residues. V dropped 0 bases and J dropped 2 bases, with 9 bases sitting between them. The CDR3 DNA reads as TGTGCCAGCAGTGAATACGGACAGTTCACAGATACGCAGTATTTT. Its protein product is CASSEYGQFTDTQYF.

This clonotype was observed a few times. The rearrangement joins TRBV3-1 to TRBJ2-1; D is undetermined. From germline, CDR1 is LGHDT and CDR2 YNNKEL (reference sequence). Deletions cut 4 bases from V and 6 bases from J, with 22 bases between. The CDR3 covers 17 residues. In DNA, the CDR3 is TGTGCCAGCAGCCTCCACCCTCCGGGCCTAAAATTCAATGAGCAGTTCTTC. Translating gives CASSLHPPGLKFNEQFF.

This clonotype has at least ten counts. One end of the junction fails to match germline, which may point to a read error. The chain carries TRBV7-2 and TRBJ1-2, with D perhaps TRBD1 (5 bases). The CDR3 spans 15 residues. Germline V gives CDR1 SGHTA, CDR2 FQGNSA. Here the CDR3 reads CASSLVDRDNYGCTF. The CDR3 coding sequence is TGTGCCAGCAGCTTAGTTGACAGAGACAACTATGGCTGCACCTTC.

This clonotype has more than one count but fewer than ten. The chain uses TRBV9 and TRBJ2-5; D is undetermined. The CDR3 extends over 12 amino acids. Germline CDR1 is SGDLS and CDR2 is YYNGEE. Trimming shortened V by 5 bases and J by 3 bases, and 8 bases separated the two germline ends. The CDR3: CASRVKEETQYF. CDR3 in DNA: TGTGCCAGCAGAGTAAAAGAAGAGACCCAGTACTTC.

This clonotype was detected only once. The rearrangement uses TRBV2 and TRBJ1-1; D is undetermined. Germline V gene sequence: CDR1 SNHLY, CDR2 FYNNEI. This CDR3 is 13 amino acids long. V gave up 4 bases and J gave up 1 base, with 7 bases separating them. This CDR3 is CASSVLKNTEAFF. CDR3 coding DNA: TGTGCCAGCAGTGTTCTTAAGAACACTGAAGCTTTCTTT.

There are a few counts of this clonotype. This may come from a read error, since a much larger clone is one base off. The final CDR3 position lacks the conserved phenylalanine or tryptophan, pointing to a likely read error. The J gene is TRBJ2-2, the V gene TRBV6-1; 10 nucleotides line up with TRBD2. V lost 5 bases, J lost 1 base, and 4 bases stayed unmatched. The germline CDR1 and CDR2 sequences are MNHNS and SASEGT. There are 16 residues in the CDR3. The CDR3: CASSQLAGGNTGELFL. The CDR3 nucleotides read TGTGCCAGCAGTCAATTAGCGGGAGGGAACACCGGGGAGCTGTTTCTT.

The chain recombines TRBV19 with TRBJ2-7; D unclear. The CDR3 is 13 residues long. V was shortened by 5 bases and J by 4 bases, with 12 bases between the two germline ends. Germline-derived CDR1 and CDR2 are LNHDA and SQIVND (reference sequence). This chain's CDR3 is CASSPVGIYEQYF. The CDR3 DNA reads TGTGCCAGTAGTCCGGTAGGGATTTACGAGCAGTACTTC.

The sample holds a few counts of this clonotype. The CDR3 DNA sequence: TGTGCCAGCAGTGACCGGGGACAGGGGGCCCTAAACTATGGCTACACCTTC. Its translation is CASSDRGQGALNYGYTF. V usage is TRBV6-1 and J usage is TRBJ1-2; 12 positions match TRBD1. The V and J ends lost 3 bases and 2 bases, in that order; junction bases with no gene match: 7. Germline V CDR1 and CDR2: MNHNS, SASEGT. The CDR3 totals 17 residues.

This clonotype was counted at least ten times. This chain uses TRBV11-2 with TRBJ2-1; 9 bases map to TRBD1. After removal of 0 bases from V and 2 bases from J, the junction contained 5 bases not matched to a gene. CDR3 length: 17 residues. Germline lookup yields CDR1 SGHAT and CDR2 FQNNGV. CDR3 DNA sequence: TGTGCCAGCAGCTTAGATAGGGGACAGGGTACCTACAATGAGCAGTTCTTC. It specifies CASSLDRGQGTYNEQFF.

With respect to this clonotype: The junction departs from germline at one end; a sequencing error may be responsible. J is TRBJ1-1 and V is TRBV19; a weak D match, TRBD1 (5 bases). Germline CDR1 reads LNHDA; CDR2 reads SQIVND (reference sequence). The CDR3 contains 14 residues. Written as DNA, the CDR3 is TGTGCCAGTAGTAAGGGACGGTTGAACACTGAAGCTTCCTTT. Translating gives CASSKGRLNTEASF.

The chain joins TRBV7-2 to TRBJ2-7, with unresolved D. Germline CDR1 reads SGHTA; CDR2 reads FQGNSA. This CDR3 has 13 amino acids. V gave up 6 bases and J gave up 2 bases, with 11 bases separating them. This CDR3 is CASSSSAPYEQYF. The CDR3, as DNA: TGTGCCAGCAGTAGTTCTGCCCCCTACGAGCAGTACTTC.

The table lists this clonotype with a count of one. A much larger clonotype is one base distant, so this may be a read error. The CDR3 loop is CASSVVTSGRVGEPFF. CDR3 sequence (DNA): TGTGCCAGCAGCGTAGTTACTAGCGGGAGGGTCGGGGAGCCGTTTTTT. The chain recombines TRBV9 with TRBJ2-2, with TRBD2 matching over 13 bases. This CDR3 comprises 16 residues. Looked up from germline, CDR1 is SGDLS and CDR2 is YYNGEE.

This clonotype was observed many times. The gene calls are TRBV2 and TRBJ2-5; 7 bases map to TRBD2. The germline gives CDR1 SNHLY, CDR2 FYNNEI. Losses at the gene ends were 7 bases for V and 2 bases for J; bases not matched to a gene: 10. The CDR3 extends over 15 amino acids. CDR3 sequence reads: CASTDSGNTQETQYF. The CDR3 coding sequence is TGTGCCAGCACAGACAGCGGGAATACGCAAGAGACCCAGTACTTC.

In its sample, this clonotype was seen many times. The V and J genes are TRBV12-3 or TRBV12-4 and TRBJ2-7; 8 positions match TRBD2. V was clipped by 6 bases and J by 7 bases; unmatched bases: 14. CDR3 length: 15 amino acids. CDR3 coding DNA: TGTGCCAGCAGCCCCCCCGTGCTAGCGGGCTCGGAGCAGTACTTC. Translated: CASSPPVLAGSEQYF.

In this sample, this clonotype turned up many times. The genes are TRBV27 and TRBJ2-7; tentatively, D is TRBD1 (6 bases). Germline V CDR1 and CDR2: MNHEY, SMNVEV (reference sequence). There are 15 residues in the CDR3. Trimming cost V 5 bases and J 3 bases, with 17 bases left between them. For the CDR3, the DNA is TGTGCCAGCAGTCTCGCAGGGGTGGTTCGCTACGAGCAGTACTTC. Residues: CASSLAGVVRYEQYF.